The 8 T cell receptor beta chains below come from one sample, sequenced in a study of T-cell reconstitution after alpha-beta-depleted transplantation in children. The TCRbeta library incorporated unique molecular identifiers. TCRdb used MiXCR to reprocess the PCR reads, holding one entry per CDR3 protein. Found here are approximately 500,000 distinct CDR3 sequences, approximately 10% of them singletons; the top ten hold 2% to 2.5%. Source: PBMCs, taken before TCRalphabeta/CD19-depleted stem cell transplant. The receptor set was obtained from a child aged 2 to 10 with inherited bone marrow failure, due to receive a stem cell transplant.

This clonotype has a count of ten or more. The CDR3 reads CSVESRSTNYGYTF. CDR3 coding DNA: TGCAGCGTTGAAAGCAGATCTACTAACTATGGCTACACCTTC. This chain uses TRBV29-1 with TRBJ1-2; D unresolved. V dropped 2 bases and J dropped 0 bases, with 10 bases sitting between them. The CDR3 contains 14 residues. Germline-derived CDR1 and CDR2 are SQVTM and ANQGSEA.

There are many counts of this clonotype. V and J are TRBV3-1 and TRBJ1-3; no clear D. The CDR3 runs to 15 residues. Per germline, CDR1 LGHDT and CDR2 YNNKEL (reference sequence). V lost 4 bases, J lost 0 bases, and 10 bases lay in between. The CDR3 DNA follows: TGTGCCAGCAGCCTTCAGGTCGTCTCTGGAAACACCATATATTTT. The encoded protein is CASSLQVVSGNTIYF.

This clonotype turned up a few times. V gene TRBV25-1 combines with J gene TRBJ1-5; no clear D gene. CDR1 and CDR2 from the germline V gene are MGHDK and SYGVNS. V lost 8 bases to trimming and J lost 0 bases, with 14 bases between them. The CDR3 has 15 residues. CDR3 sequence: CASPMSSYSNQPQHF. CDR3 sequence (DNA): TGTGCCAGCCCTATGAGCAGCTATAGCAATCAGCCCCAGCATTTT. Combining the CDR3 with reference TRBV25-1 and TRBJ1-5 gives the whole variable domain EADIYQTPRYLVIGTGKKITLECSQTMGHDKMYWYQQDPGMELHLIHYSYGVNSTEKGDLSSESTVSRIRTEHFPLTLESARPSHTSQYLCASPMSSYSNQPQHFGDGTRLSIL.

The chain has TRBV6-5 and TRBJ1-5; TRBD1 is a possible D gene (5 bases). V lost 2 bases to trimming and J lost 6 bases, with 11 bases between them. Germline CDR1 MNHEY, CDR2 SVGAGI. The CDR3 is made up of 14 amino acids. Written as DNA, the CDR3 is TGTGCCAGCAGTTACAGCGCGGGACGTCAGCCCCAGCATTTT. It specifies CASSYSAGRQPQHF.

This clonotype was seen repeatedly, ten times or more. This chain joins TRBV12-3 or TRBV12-4 and TRBJ2-3; TRBD2 matches at 7 bases. CDR3 length: 17 amino acids. Trimming at V came to 6 bases and at J to 6 bases, leaving 18 bases not matched to a gene. Here the CDR3 reads CASSPRRASGRADTQYF. In DNA, the CDR3 is TGTGCCAGCAGCCCGCGCCGGGCTAGCGGTCGGGCGGATACGCAGTATTTT.

In regard to this clonotype: Since a much larger clone is just one base distant, this may be a read error. This is likely a read error, given that the CDR3 carries no conserved phenylalanine or tryptophan at its end. The J gene is TRBJ2-1, the V gene TRBV28; 7 bases line up with TRBD2. Germline V gene sequence: CDR1 MDHEN, CDR2 SYDVKM. This CDR3 is 14 amino acids long. Germline trimming cut 5 bases from V and 3 bases from J; bases unmatched to any gene: 4. DNA of the CDR3: TGTGCCAGCAGTCTAGCGGAGGTCTACAATGAGCAGTTCTCC. Its translation is CASSLAEVYNEQFS.

This clonotype was picked up many times. V gene TRBV29-1 combines with J gene TRBJ1-1, with 9 bases that match TRBD1. CDR3 size: 14 residues. Germline-derived CDR1 and CDR2 are SQVTM and ANQGSEA. V was pared by 5 bases and J by 4 bases, with 8 bases of the junction left unmatched. The CDR3 loop reads CSVPPGQGATEAFF. The CDR3 nucleotides read TGCAGCGTTCCTCCGGGACAGGGAGCCACTGAAGCTTTCTTT.

The table lists this clonotype with many counts. V gene TRBV15 combines with J gene TRBJ1-2, with unresolved D. The CDR3 is made up of 12 amino acids. The V gene lost 9 bases and the J gene lost 8 bases, with 16 bases spanning the gap. Germline V gives CDR1 LNHNV, CDR2 YYDKDF (reference sequence). In nucleotides, the CDR3 is TGTGCCACGTCCGGGGTCGATTGGGGCTACACCTTC. Protein product: CATSGVDWGYTF.